Shown below are 5 T cell receptor beta chains from a single sample sequenced in a study of OX40 agonist ivuxolimab in advanced cancers. Sequenced by immunoSEQ multiplex PCR; TCRdb stores in-frame clones only, minus some. The sample lists roughly 100,000 clones, around 92% seen once, with 0.25% to 0.3% in the top ten. Sequenced here: CD4+ or CD8+ T cells sorted from blood, sampled in a trial of the OX40 agonist ivuxolimab. Every receptor here comes from an adult with an advanced solid tumor such as melanoma, head and neck, liver or kidney cancer.

The chain joins TRBV19 to TRBJ1-5; D is perhaps TRBD1 (6 bases). Germline V gene sequence: CDR1 LNHDA, CDR2 SQIVND (reference sequence). V was trimmed by 3 bases and J by 2 bases, leaving 14 bases between them. This CDR3 is built from 16 residues. The CDR3 region is CASSIGQGFGNQPQHF. The CDR3 nucleotides read TGTGCCAGTAGTATCGGGCAGGGGTTTGGCAATCAGCCCCAGCATTTT.

V and J are TRBV6-1 and TRBJ2-5; D perhaps matches TRBD2 (6 bases). Looked up from germline, CDR1 is MNHNS and CDR2 is SASEGT. The CDR3 consists of 14 residues. V lost 7 bases, J lost 2 bases, and 14 bases lay in between. CDR3 coding DNA: TGTGCCAGCACGCGGGGTACACTTCAAGAGACCCAGTACTTC. This sequence encodes CASTRGTLQETQYF.

The rearrangement joins TRBV30 to TRBJ2-2, with D possibly being TRBD1 (6 bases). CDR3 length: 14 amino acids. Trimming took off 5 bases at V and 0 bases at J, with 10 bases between the two ends. Germline CDR1 and CDR2: GTSNPN and SVGIG (reference sequence). In nucleotides, the CDR3 is TGTGCCTGGGCCCGGACAGCGAACACCGGGGAGCTGTTTTTT. Translating gives CAWARTANTGELFF.

V and J are TRBV30 and TRBJ1-5, with D maybe TRBD1 (5 bases). CDR1 and CDR2 from the germline V gene are GTSNPN and SVGIG (reference sequence). This CDR3 has 15 amino acids. Trimming stripped 2 bases from V and 1 base from J, with 12 bases between. The CDR3 loop is CAWSQGRASNQPQHF. Written as DNA, the CDR3 is TGTGCCTGGAGTCAGGGTAGGGCAAGCAATCAGCCCCAGCATTTT.

This sequence joins TRBV28 and TRBJ1-6; possible D gene TRBD1, 5 bases. This CDR3 has 15 amino acids. The V gene lost 2 bases and the J gene lost 10 bases, with 15 bases spanning the gap. The germline gives CDR1 MDHEN, CDR2 SYDVKM. CDR3 nucleotides: TGTGCCAGCAGTTTAAGGGGTGCAGGTGGATCACCCCTCCACTTT. Its protein product is CASSLRGAGGSPLHF.